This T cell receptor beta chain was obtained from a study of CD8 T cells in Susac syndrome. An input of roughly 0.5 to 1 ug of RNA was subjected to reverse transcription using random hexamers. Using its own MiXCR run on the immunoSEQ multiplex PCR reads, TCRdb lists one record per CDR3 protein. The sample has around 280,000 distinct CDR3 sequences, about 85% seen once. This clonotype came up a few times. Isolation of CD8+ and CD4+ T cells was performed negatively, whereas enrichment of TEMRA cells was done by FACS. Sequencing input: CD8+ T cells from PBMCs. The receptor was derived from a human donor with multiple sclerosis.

The CDR3: CASTKYAGGSEQYF. CDR3 in DNA: TGTGCCAGCACTAAATATGCGGGGGGCAGCGAGCAGTACTTC. The gene calls are TRBV6-5 and TRBJ2-7; 8 bases align to TRBD2. The length of the CDR3 is 14 residues. Germline V gene sequence: CDR1 MNHEY, CDR2 SVGAGI. V lost 7 bases to trimming and J lost 6 bases; unmatched junction nucleotides: 11.